One and the same sample provided the 22 T cell receptor beta chains below, sequenced in a study of blood T cell repertoires in COVID-19 (dated by TCRdb to 2020 to 2021). To prepare the library, the immunoSEQ multiplex PCR assay was applied. Here the immuneACCESS table is served through TCRdb, limited to in-frame sequences with V and J called. Missing clones are a known gap in these copies; in checked studies unresolved V genes cover under half, and the rest lacks a known reason. The sample has about 120,000 clones on record, around 86% of them singletons. The ten largest clones represent 25% to 30% of the sample. The sequencing input was peripheral blood. These receptor sequences come from a woman at least 80 years old with acute or convalescent COVID-19.

The V and J genes are TRBV19 and TRBJ2-7; 7 bases line up with TRBD2. Germline V gene sequence: CDR1 LNHDA, CDR2 SQIVND (reference sequence). This CDR3 contains 14 residues. The V gene end was trimmed by 3 bases and the J gene end by 2 bases; junction bases not matched to a gene: 4. The CDR3 loop reads CASSIQAGTYEQYF. The CDR3 DNA reads as TGTGCCAGTAGTATCCAAGCGGGGACCTACGAGCAGTACTTC.

The gene calls are TRBV3-1 (or the pseudogene TRBV3-2) and TRBJ1-4, with D unresolved. V was shortened by 5 bases and J by 8 bases, with 15 bases between the two germline ends. Germline V CDR1 and CDR2: LGHDT, YNNKEL (reference sequence). The CDR3 is made up of 14 amino acids. CDR3 bases: TGTGCCAGCAGCGGACTGGGAGTTCCCGAAAAACTGTTTTTT. This codes for CASSGLGVPEKLFF.

The J gene is TRBJ1-2, the V gene TRBV28; D may be TRBD1 (6 bases). Deletions cut 5 bases from V and 0 bases from J, with 19 bases between. This CDR3 contains 17 residues. Germline V gene sequence: CDR1 MDHEN, CDR2 SYDVKM. The CDR3 loop reads CASSLSWTAIPNYGYTF. DNA of the CDR3: TGTGCCAGCAGTCTAAGCTGGACAGCAATTCCTAACTATGGCTACACCTTC.

The gene calls are TRBV2 and TRBJ2-3; tentatively, D is TRBD2 (7 bases). Trimming shortened V by 7 bases and J by 2 bases, and 19 bases separated the two germline ends. Looked up from germline, CDR1 is SNHLY and CDR2 is FYNNEI. The CDR3 runs to 16 residues. Here the CDR3 reads CASILLGRGLTDTQYF. CDR3 bases: TGTGCCAGCATCTTATTGGGGCGGGGGCTCACAGATACGCAGTATTTT.

This sequence joins TRBV3-1 (or the pseudogene TRBV3-2) and TRBJ2-3; weak D call: TRBD1 (5 bases). Germline loops: CDR1 LGHDT, CDR2 YNNKEL (reference sequence). The CDR3 is 13 amino acids. V lost 5 bases to trimming and J lost 3 bases, with 9 bases between them. CDR3 protein: CASSDAGTDTQYF. The CDR3 nucleotides are TGTGCCAGCAGCGACGCAGGGACAGATACGCAGTATTTT.

V and J are TRBV18 and TRBJ2-3; D might be TRBD2 (6 bases). Germline CDR1 and CDR2: KGHSH and LQKENI. Trimming shortened V by 0 bases and J by 1 base, and 11 bases separated the two germline ends. The CDR3 has 16 amino acids. CDR3 nucleotide sequence: TGTGCCAGCTCACCACCGGGTGGCGGGGGCACAGATACGCAGTATTTT. Its translation: CASSPPGGGGTDTQYF.

The rearrangement links TRBV14 to TRBJ2-3, with a possible D match to TRBD2 (6 bases). Trimming removed 3 bases at V and 8 bases at J, with 9 bases between. The CDR3 runs to 12 residues. The germline gives CDR1 SGHDN, CDR2 FVKESK. The chain's CDR3 is CASSQGTSTQYF. DNA of the CDR3: TGTGCCAGCAGCCAGGGGACTTCTACGCAGTATTTT.

The V call is TRBV5-1, the J call TRBJ2-1; 8 bases are a match to TRBD2. CDR3 length: 15 amino acids. V dropped 1 base and J dropped 5; count of bases not matched to a gene: 5. Germline lookup yields CDR1 SGHRS and CDR2 YFSETQ. In nucleotides, the CDR3 is TGCGCCAGCAGCTTGAGTCTAGCGGGTAACAATGAGCAGTTCTTC. This sequence encodes CASSLSLAGNNEQFF.

The chain has TRBV10-3 and TRBJ1-1; D is unclear. The CDR3 consists of 13 residues. CDR1 and CDR2 (germline): ENHRY, SYGVKD. Trimming took off 8 bases at V and 3 bases at J, with 13 bases between the two ends. CDR3 residues: CAILSEADTEAFF. The CDR3 DNA sequence: TGTGCCATCTTATCGGAAGCGGACACTGAAGCTTTCTTT.

The rearrangement links TRBV19 to TRBJ2-2; 7 nucleotides match TRBD1. Germline trimming cut 3 bases from V and 2 bases from J; bases unmatched to any gene: 3. CDR3 size: 15 residues. Per the germline V gene, CDR1 is LNHDA and CDR2 is SQIVND (reference sequence). The CDR3 region has the DNA TGTGCCAGTAGTATGAGGGACAGTAACACCGGGGAGCTGTTTTTT. Translating it yields CASSMRDSNTGELFF.

The rearrangement joins TRBV5-4 to TRBJ1-2; 11 nucleotides line up with TRBD1. CDR1 is SGHNT and CDR2 is YYREEE in the germline V gene (reference sequence). The CDR3 has 15 amino acids. Trimming cost V 9 bases and J 7 bases; bases outside gene matches: 14. For the CDR3, the DNA is TGTGCCACTTCCACTAGGGGAGGACAGGGGGCTGGCTACACCTTC. It codes for CATSTRGGQGAGYTF.

The rearrangement joins TRBV4-3 to TRBJ2-1; D might be TRBD2 (7 bases). Germline assignment: CDR1 LGHNA and CDR2 YSLEER. CDR3 length: 17 residues. Trimming left V 3 bases short and J 5 bases short, with 20 bases between. The CDR3 nucleotides are TGCGCCAGCAGCCACCAGCCCGGGGGGCGCATCCACAATGAGCAGTTCTTC. As protein: CASSHQPGGRIHNEQFF.

This clone was seen only a few times. This rearrangement joins TRBV11-2 to TRBJ2-2; D might be TRBD1 (6 bases). CDR1 and CDR2 (germline): SGHAT, FQNNGV. The CDR3 covers 16 residues. The V and J ends lost 2 bases and 6 bases respectively, with 16 bases between them. CDR3 in amino acids: CASSLFSGVIPGELFF. CDR3 nucleotide sequence: TGTGCCAGCAGCTTATTTTCAGGGGTGATCCCCGGGGAGCTGTTTTTT.

This clone was seen a single time. The genes are TRBV19 and TRBJ2-2; 9 bases line up with TRBD1. The V gene's germline CDR1 is LNHDA and CDR2 SQIVND (reference sequence). Trimming at V came to 6 bases and at J to 6 bases, leaving 5 bases not matched to a gene. The CDR3 extends over 14 amino acids. The CDR3 is CASRVGQGSGELFF. CDR3 DNA: TGTGCCAGTAGGGTAGGACAGGGGTCCGGGGAGCTGTTTTTT.

The chain combines TRBV19 with TRBJ1-5; TRBD1 aligns across 7 bases. CDR1 is LNHDA and CDR2 is SQIVND in the germline V gene (reference sequence). The CDR3 totals 15 residues. The V segment lost 8 bases and the J segment 3 bases; nucleotides outside the gene matches: 10. CDR3: CASRGRQGYNQPQHF. As DNA, the CDR3 is TGTGCCAGTCGCGGACGACAGGGATACAATCAGCCCCAGCATTTT.

This chain joins TRBV10-3 and TRBJ1-4; a possible D gene is TRBD1 (6 bases). The germline V gene encodes CDR1 ENHRY and CDR2 SYGVKD. The CDR3 is 13 residues long. Trimming cost V 6 bases and J 5 bases, with 10 bases left between them. Here the CDR3 reads CAISRGSNEKLFF. Here the CDR3 DNA reads TGTGCCATCAGCAGGGGCTCAAATGAAAAACTGTTTTTT.

The chain has TRBV28 and TRBJ1-2, with D perhaps matching TRBD1 (6 bases). Germline CDR1 is MDHEN and CDR2 is SYDVKM. The CDR3 has 16 amino acids. Trimming took off 2 bases at V and 0 bases at J, with 13 bases between the two ends. The CDR3 spells CASSLRTGKANYGYTF. The CDR3 DNA reads as TGTGCCAGCAGTTTAAGAACAGGGAAAGCTAACTATGGCTACACCTTC.

This clone was detected only a few times. The chain has TRBV4-2 and TRBJ1-2; a possible D gene is TRBD1 (6 bases). CDR3 length: 13 amino acids. Trimming removed 7 bases at V and 0 bases at J, with 9 bases between. Germline CDR1 reads LGHNA; CDR2 reads YNFKEQ. CDR3 in amino acids: CASKGGANYGYTF. DNA for the CDR3: TGTGCCAGCAAAGGGGGAGCTAACTATGGCTACACCTTC.

The chain links TRBV3-1 (or the pseudogene TRBV3-2) to TRBJ2-5; possible D gene TRBD2, 5 bases. Trimming stripped 1 base from V and 5 bases from J, with 14 bases between. The CDR3 has 15 residues. Germline V CDR1 and CDR2: LGHDT, YNNKEL (reference sequence). Written as DNA, the CDR3 is TGTGCCAGCAGCCAAGCCTCTAGCTGGTGGGAGACCCAGTACTTC. It encodes CASSQASSWWETQYF.

This clone has a single count. The V gene is TRBV5-1, the J gene TRBJ2-3; D is perhaps TRBD2 (6 bases). CDR1 SGHRS and CDR2 YFSETQ come from the germline V gene. Trimming removed 4 bases at V and 2 bases at J, with 14 bases between. The length of the CDR3 is 15 residues. CDR3: CASSVGRRDTDTQYF. The CDR3, as DNA: TGCGCCAGCAGCGTTGGCAGGAGGGACACAGATACGCAGTATTTT.

This chain links TRBV28 with TRBJ1-1; perhaps TRBD1 as D (5 bases). The germline V and J ends were trimmed by 3 bases and 6 bases, with 14 bases remaining between them. Germline CDR1 reads MDHEN; CDR2 reads SYDVKM. The CDR3 runs to 14 residues. The DNA for the CDR3 is TGTGCCAGCAGTTTCGGGGGACCGATTTCTGAAGCTTTCTTT. Translation: CASSFGGPISEAFF.

This clone has just a few counts. This CDR3 is CASSSRKGGPGYTF. DNA for the CDR3: TGTGCCAGCAGTTCCCGAAAGGGAGGGCCGGGCTACACCTTC. The rearrangement links TRBV7-2 to TRBJ1-2; no clear D gene. V was shortened by 6 bases and J by 8 bases, with 19 bases between the two germline ends. CDR1 is SGHTA and CDR2 is FQGNSA in the germline V gene. This CDR3 spans 14 amino acids. The variable domain in full, with the rest retrieved from reference TRBV7-2 and TRBJ1-2, is GAGVSQSPSNKVTEKGKDVELRCDPISGHTALYWYRQSLGQGLEFLIYFQGNSAPDKSGLPSDRFSAERTGGSVSTLTIQRTQQEDSAVYLCASSSRKGGPGYTFGSGTRLTVV.